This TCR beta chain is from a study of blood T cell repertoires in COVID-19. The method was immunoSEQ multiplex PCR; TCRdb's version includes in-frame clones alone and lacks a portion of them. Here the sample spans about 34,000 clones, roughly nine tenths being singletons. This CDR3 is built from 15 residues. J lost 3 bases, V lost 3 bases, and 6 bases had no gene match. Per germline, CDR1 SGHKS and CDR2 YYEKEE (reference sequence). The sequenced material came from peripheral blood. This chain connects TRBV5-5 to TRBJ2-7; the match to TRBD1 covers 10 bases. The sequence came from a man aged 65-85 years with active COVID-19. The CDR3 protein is CASSWGQGRFYEQYF. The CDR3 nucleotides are TGTGCCAGCAGCTGGGGACAGGGGAGATTCTACGAGCAGTACTTC.